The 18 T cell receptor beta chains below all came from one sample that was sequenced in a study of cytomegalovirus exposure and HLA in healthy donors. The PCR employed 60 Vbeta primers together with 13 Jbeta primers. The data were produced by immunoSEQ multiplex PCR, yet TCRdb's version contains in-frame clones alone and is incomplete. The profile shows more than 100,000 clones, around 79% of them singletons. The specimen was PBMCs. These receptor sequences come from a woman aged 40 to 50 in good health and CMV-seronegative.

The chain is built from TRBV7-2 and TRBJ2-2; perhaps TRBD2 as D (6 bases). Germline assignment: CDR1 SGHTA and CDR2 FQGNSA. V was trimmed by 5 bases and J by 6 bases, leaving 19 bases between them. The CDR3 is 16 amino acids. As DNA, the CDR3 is TGTGCCAGCAGCCTAAGGGACTTCGGGAAGGCCGGGGAGCTGTTTTTT. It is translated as CASSLRDFGKAGELFF. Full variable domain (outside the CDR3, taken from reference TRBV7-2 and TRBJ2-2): GAGVSQSPSNKVTEKGKDVELRCDPISGHTALYWYRQSLGQGLEFLIYFQGNSAPDKSGLPSDRFSAERTGGSVSTLTIQRTQQEDSAVYLCASSLRDFGKAGELFFGEGSRLTVL.

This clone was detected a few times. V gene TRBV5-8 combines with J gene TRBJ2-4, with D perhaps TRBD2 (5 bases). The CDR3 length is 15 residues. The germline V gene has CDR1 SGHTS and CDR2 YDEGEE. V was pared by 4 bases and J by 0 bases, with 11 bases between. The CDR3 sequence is CASSPRGLAKNIQYF. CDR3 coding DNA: TGTGCCAGCAGCCCTAGAGGGCTAGCCAAAAACATTCAGTACTTC.

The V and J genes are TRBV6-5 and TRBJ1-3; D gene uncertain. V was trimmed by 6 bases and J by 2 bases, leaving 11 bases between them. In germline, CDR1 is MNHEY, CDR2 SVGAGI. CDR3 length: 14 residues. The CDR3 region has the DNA TGTGCCAGCAGGCCGACACATACTGGAAACACCATATATTTT. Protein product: CASRPTHTGNTIYF.

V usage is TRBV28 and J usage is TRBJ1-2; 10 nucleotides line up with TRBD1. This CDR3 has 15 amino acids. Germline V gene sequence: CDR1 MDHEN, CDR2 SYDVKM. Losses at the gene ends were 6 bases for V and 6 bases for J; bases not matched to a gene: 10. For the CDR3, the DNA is TGTGCCAGCAGGCCTTCTTTAGGACAGGGGGATGGCTACACCTTC. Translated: CASRPSLGQGDGYTF.

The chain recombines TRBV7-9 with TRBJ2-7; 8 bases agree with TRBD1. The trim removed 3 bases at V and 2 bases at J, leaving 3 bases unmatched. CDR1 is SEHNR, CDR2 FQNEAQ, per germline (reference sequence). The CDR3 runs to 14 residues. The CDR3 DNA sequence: TGTGCCAGCAGCTTTCAACAGGGGGCCTACGAGCAGTACTTC. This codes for CASSFQQGAYEQYF.

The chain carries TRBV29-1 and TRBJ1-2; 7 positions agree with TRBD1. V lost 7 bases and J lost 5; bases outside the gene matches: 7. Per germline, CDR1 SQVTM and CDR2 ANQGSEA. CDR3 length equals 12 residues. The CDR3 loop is CSGTGTDYGYTF. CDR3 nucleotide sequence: TGCAGCGGGACCGGGACAGATTATGGCTACACCTTC.

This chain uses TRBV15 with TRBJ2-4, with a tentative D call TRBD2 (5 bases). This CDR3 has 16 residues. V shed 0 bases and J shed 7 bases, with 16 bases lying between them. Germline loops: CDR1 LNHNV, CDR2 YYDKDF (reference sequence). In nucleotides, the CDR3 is TGTGCCACCAGCAGAGATTCGGACGGGCGGGTGAACATTCAGTACTTC. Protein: CATSRDSDGRVNIQYF.

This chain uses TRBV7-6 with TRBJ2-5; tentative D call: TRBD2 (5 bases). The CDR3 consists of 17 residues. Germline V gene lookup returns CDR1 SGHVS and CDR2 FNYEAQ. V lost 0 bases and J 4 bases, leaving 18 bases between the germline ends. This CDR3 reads CASSLAVGLGSRETQYF. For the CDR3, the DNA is TGTGCCAGCAGCTTAGCGGTGGGGTTAGGGAGTCGAGAGACCCAGTACTTC.

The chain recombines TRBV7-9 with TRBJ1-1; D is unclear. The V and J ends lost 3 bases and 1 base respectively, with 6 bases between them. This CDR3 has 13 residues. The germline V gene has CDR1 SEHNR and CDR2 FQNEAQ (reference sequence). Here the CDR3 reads CASSLSSNTEAFF. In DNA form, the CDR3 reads TGTGCCAGCAGCTTGAGTTCGAACACTGAAGCTTTCTTT.

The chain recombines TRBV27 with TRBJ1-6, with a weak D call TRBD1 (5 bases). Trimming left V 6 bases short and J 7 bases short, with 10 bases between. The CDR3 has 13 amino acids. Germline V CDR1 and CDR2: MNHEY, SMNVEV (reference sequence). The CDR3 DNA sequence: TGTGCCAGCAGGCTCGGGGGAAATTCACCCCTCCACTTT. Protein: CASRLGGNSPLHF.

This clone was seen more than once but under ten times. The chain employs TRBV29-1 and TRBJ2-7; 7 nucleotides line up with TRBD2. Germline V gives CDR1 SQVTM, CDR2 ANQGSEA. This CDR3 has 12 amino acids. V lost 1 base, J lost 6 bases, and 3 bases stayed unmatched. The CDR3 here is CSVEGGGPEQYF. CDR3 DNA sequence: TGCAGCGTTGAAGGGGGAGGGCCCGAGCAGTACTTC.

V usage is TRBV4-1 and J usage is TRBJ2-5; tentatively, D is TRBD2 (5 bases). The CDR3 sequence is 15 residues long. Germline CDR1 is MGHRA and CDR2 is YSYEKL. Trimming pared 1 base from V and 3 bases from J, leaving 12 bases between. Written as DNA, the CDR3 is TGCGCCAGCAGCCAAGCCCGGGGAGTTGAAGAGACCCAGTACTTC. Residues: CASSQARGVEETQYF.

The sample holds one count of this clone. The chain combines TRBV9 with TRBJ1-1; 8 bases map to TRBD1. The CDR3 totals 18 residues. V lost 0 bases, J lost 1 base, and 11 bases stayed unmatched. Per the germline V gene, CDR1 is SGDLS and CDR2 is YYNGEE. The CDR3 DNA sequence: TGTGCCAGCAGCGTAGGATACACAGGGGGGAAGGGGAACACTGAAGCTTTCTTT. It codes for CASSVGYTGGKGNTEAFF.

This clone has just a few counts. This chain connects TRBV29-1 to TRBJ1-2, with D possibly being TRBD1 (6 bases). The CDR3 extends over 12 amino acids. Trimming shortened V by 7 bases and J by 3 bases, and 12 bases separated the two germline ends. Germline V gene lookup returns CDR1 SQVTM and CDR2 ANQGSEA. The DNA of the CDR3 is TGCAGCGGTACCACAGGGTACTATGGCTACACCTTC. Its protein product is CSGTTGYYGYTF.

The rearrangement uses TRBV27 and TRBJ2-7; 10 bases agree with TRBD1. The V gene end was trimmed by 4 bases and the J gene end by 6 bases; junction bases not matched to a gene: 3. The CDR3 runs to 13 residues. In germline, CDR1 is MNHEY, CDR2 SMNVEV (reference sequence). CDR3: CASSSRTGGEQYF. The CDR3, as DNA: TGTGCCAGCAGTTCTAGGACAGGGGGCGAGCAGTACTTC.

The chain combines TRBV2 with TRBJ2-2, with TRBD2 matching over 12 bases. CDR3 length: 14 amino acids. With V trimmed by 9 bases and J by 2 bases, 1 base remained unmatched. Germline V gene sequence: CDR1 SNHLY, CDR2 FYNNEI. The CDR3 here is CARLAGGNTGELFF. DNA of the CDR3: TGTGCCAGACTAGCGGGGGGTAACACCGGGGAGCTGTTTTTT.

The CDR3 sequence: CASGLAPDRKAFF. Written as DNA, the CDR3 is TGTGCTAGTGGTTTGGCACCCGACAGAAAAGCTTTCTTT. J is TRBJ1-1 and V is TRBV12-5; D may be TRBD1 (5 bases). Germline loops: CDR1 LGHNT, CDR2 FRNRAP. This CDR3 region has 13 residues. Trimming took 1 base from V and 9 from J, leaving 12 bases between them.

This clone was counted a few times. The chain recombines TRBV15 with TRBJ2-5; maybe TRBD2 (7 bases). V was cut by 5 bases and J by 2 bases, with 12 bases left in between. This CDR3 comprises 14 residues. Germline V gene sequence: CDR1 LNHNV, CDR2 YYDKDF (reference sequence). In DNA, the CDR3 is TGTGCCACCAGCCAGGGGAGGGGGCAAGAGACCCAGTACTTC. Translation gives CATSQGRGQETQYF. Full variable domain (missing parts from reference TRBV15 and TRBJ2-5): DAMVIQNPRYQVTQFGKPVTLSCSQTLNHNVMYWYQQKSSQAPKLLFHYYDKDFNNEADTPDNFQSRRPNTSFCFLDIRSPGLGDTAMYLCATSQGRGQETQYFGPGTRLLVL.